The 28 T cell receptor beta chains listed next were all sequenced from one sample in a study of regulatory T cells in long-lasting Graves disease. Documented time point: newly diagnosed GD, antithyroid drugs for less than 3 months. The TCR library used RNA extracted from PBMCs. For TCR beta, libraries came from iRepertoire HTBI primers and Arm-PCR of CDR3 regions. One entry per CDR3 protein, called by TCRdb with MiXCR from the multiplex PCR reads. Among hundreds of thousands of distinct CDR3 sequences listed, approximately 15% were seen once. Another study also made use of these data, one on T cells in Graves' hyperthyroidism and ophthalmopathy.

The sample in question was peripheral blood mononuclear cells (PBMCs), obtained at new diagnosis, from a patient treated with antithyroid drugs. Receptor source: a woman in her thirties with Graves disease.

The gene calls are TRBV15 and TRBJ2-3; TRBD2 agrees at 10 bases. This CDR3 spans 13 amino acids. The J segment lost 5 bases and the V segment lost 7 bases, leaving 3 bases of the junction unmatched. Germline V lookup: CDR1 LNHNV, CDR2 YYDKDF (reference sequence). The CDR3 loop is CATTKREGDTQYF. In DNA, the CDR3 is TGTGCCACCACTAAGCGGGAGGGAGATACGCAGTATTTT.

The table lists this clonotype with many counts. The gene calls are TRBV7-8 and TRBJ2-1; no clear D gene. V dropped 3 bases and J dropped 9 bases, with 9 bases sitting between them. CDR1 and CDR2 (germline): SGHVS, FQNEAQ. This CDR3 contains 12 residues. The CDR3 reads CASSFPALEQFF. As DNA, the CDR3 is TGTGCCAGCAGCTTTCCAGCTCTTGAGCAGTTCTTC.

The chain employs TRBV20-1 and TRBJ1-2; TRBD1 agrees at 9 bases. With 3 bases clipped from V and 8 bases from J, the junction kept 7 bases outside the gene matches. In germline, CDR1 is DFQATT, CDR2 SNEGSKA (reference sequence). The CDR3 contains 13 residues. In DNA, the CDR3 is TGCAGTGCTAGCCGGGACAGGGCGGCGGGCTACACCTTC. Translated, it gives CSASRDRAAGYTF.

The chain employs TRBV12-3 or TRBV12-4 and TRBJ1-1; the D gene is possibly TRBD1 (6 bases). Between the trimmed V and J ends, which lost 3 bases and 9 bases, there was a span of 17 bases. This CDR3 has 14 residues. CDR3 bases: TGTGCCAGCAGTTTTGGGGGCGTTGGCGCTAAAGCTTTCTTT. Translated, it gives CASSFGGVGAKAFF.

The chain has TRBV27 and TRBJ1-5, with D unclear. The length of the CDR3 is 14 residues. Germline CDR1 is MNHEY and CDR2 is SMNVEV (reference sequence). V lost 3 bases, J lost 5 bases, and 11 bases lay in between. The CDR3 region is CASSLKPTHQPQHF. The CDR3 region has the DNA TGTGCCAGCAGTTTGAAACCGACCCATCAGCCCCAGCATTTT.

This rearrangement joins TRBV4-2 to TRBJ2-7; the D gene is possibly TRBD2 (5 bases). Germline assignment: CDR1 LGHNA and CDR2 YNFKEQ. V shed 0 bases and J shed 6 bases, with 12 bases lying between them. The CDR3 is made up of 14 amino acids. CDR3 coding DNA: TGTGCCAGCAGCCAAGACGCTAGCTCGGGCGAGCAGTACTTC. Residues: CASSQDASSGEQYF.

This clonotype was detected ten times or more. This chain uses TRBV18 with TRBJ2-7; 14 positions agree with TRBD2. Germline lookup yields CDR1 KGHSH and CDR2 LQKENI. The CDR3 sequence is 15 residues long. Trimming cost V 8 bases and J 6 bases; bases outside gene matches: 9. The CDR3 sequence: CASSPPGLAGVEQYF. The CDR3 DNA is TGTGCCAGCAGCCCACCGGGACTAGCGGGAGTCGAGCAGTACTTC.

This clonotype showed up many times. The chain uses TRBV10-3 and TRBJ2-7, with 8 bases that match TRBD2. Trimming took 3 bases from V and 3 from J; bases not matched to a gene: 13. The CDR3 covers 17 residues. Germline CDR1 and CDR2: ENHRY and SYGVKD. The CDR3 reads CAISDQREIGGFYEQYF. The CDR3 DNA reads TGTGCCATCAGTGACCAGCGGGAGATCGGAGGGTTCTACGAGCAGTACTTC.

Worth noting for this clonotype: It may be a read error: a sequence one base away is much more abundant. The chain is built from TRBV28 and TRBJ2-3; 10 bases match TRBD1. The V and J ends lost 10 bases and 8 bases, in that order; junction bases with no gene match: 12. Germline-derived CDR1 and CDR2 are MDHEN and SYDVKM. The CDR3 loop spans 14 amino acids. The CDR3 DNA reads as TGTGCCATCAAACGCGACAGGGGGCCAGGTACGCAGTATTTT. Translation: CAIKRDRGPGTQYF. The full variable domain, in which reference TRBV28 and TRBJ2-3 provide the parts outside the CDR3, is DVKVTQSSRYLVKRTGEKVFLECVQDMDHENMFWYRQDPGLGLRLIYFSYDVKMKEKGDIPEGYSVSREKKERFSLILESASTNQTSMYLCAIKRDRGPGTQYFGPGTRLTVL.

This chain uses TRBV28 with TRBJ2-7; D remains ambiguous. Trimming cost V 5 bases and J 2 bases, with 10 bases left between them. The length of the CDR3 is 13 residues. Germline values: CDR1 MDHEN, CDR2 SYDVKM. This CDR3 is CASSPPNPYEQYF. The CDR3 bases are TGTGCCAGCAGTCCCCCCAACCCCTACGAGCAGTACTTC.

The table lists this clonotype with a few counts. The V gene is TRBV3-1, the J gene TRBJ1-1, with 9 bases matching TRBD1. CDR3 size: 15 residues. Germline lookup yields CDR1 LGHDT and CDR2 YNNKEL (reference sequence). V lost 4 bases and J lost 3; bases outside the gene matches: 6. In nucleotides, the CDR3 is TGTGCCAGCAGCCCCCGGGGACAGGGTTACACTGAAGCTTTCTTT. This translates into CASSPRGQGYTEAFF.

This clonotype appeared many times. J is TRBJ1-4 and V is TRBV13; D uncertain. V was shortened by 4 bases and J by 11 bases, with 23 bases between the two germline ends. CDR1 PRHDT and CDR2 FYEKMQ come from the germline V gene (reference sequence). The CDR3 totals 16 residues. CDR3 protein: CASSSSTDIPQRKLFF. CDR3 coding DNA: TGTGCCAGCAGCTCCTCCACTGACATTCCCCAGCGGAAACTGTTTTTT.

The sample holds many counts of this clonotype. The V call is TRBV20-1, the J call TRBJ2-3; 7 bases map to TRBD1. Germline CDR1 and CDR2: DFQATT and SNEGSKA (reference sequence). This CDR3 region has 15 residues. The junction had 5 bases not matched to a gene; V was cut back by 0 bases and J by 2 bases. As DNA, the CDR3 is TGCAGTGCTAGAGATCGCAGGGGGACCACAGATACGCAGTATTTT. This sequence encodes CSARDRRGTTDTQYF.

The rearrangement links TRBV6-5 to TRBJ1-3; 7 bases align to TRBD1. The length of the CDR3 is 15 residues. Trimming cost V 2 bases and J 2 bases; bases outside gene matches: 3. The germline gives CDR1 MNHEY, CDR2 SVGAGI. Here the CDR3 reads CASSYQGGAGNTIYF. The CDR3 DNA sequence: TGTGCCAGCAGTTACCAGGGGGGTGCTGGAAACACCATATATTTT.

This clonotype was observed at least ten times. The chain has TRBV28 and TRBJ2-3, with unresolved D. Trimming cost V 5 bases and J 2 bases, with 5 bases left between them. CDR1 is MDHEN, CDR2 SYDVKM, per germline. The CDR3 runs 12 residues. The CDR3 DNA is TGTGCCAGCAGTGACTTCACAGATACGCAGTATTTT. Amino acid sequence: CASSDFTDTQYF.

As to this clonotype: The missing conserved phenylalanine or tryptophan at the end of this CDR3 makes a read error likely. The chain uses TRBV12-3 or TRBV12-4 and TRBJ1-1, with TRBD1 matching over 7 bases. CDR3 size: 13 residues. J lost 4 bases, V lost 5 bases, and 4 bases had no gene match. The CDR3 here is CASSRTGVTEAFS. DNA of the CDR3: TGTGCCAGCAGTCGCACAGGGGTCACTGAAGCTTTCTCT.

Note on this clonotype: This may be a read error: a much more frequent sequence differs by one nucleotide. The chain links TRBV28 to TRBJ2-1; 9 bases map to TRBD2. Per the germline V gene, CDR1 is MDHEN and CDR2 is SYDVKM. With 6 bases clipped from V and 5 bases from J, the junction kept 14 bases outside the gene matches. The CDR3 is 17 amino acids. CDR3 amino acids: CASSSTRAGGPNNEQFF. The CDR3 DNA reads as TGTGCCAGCAGCTCGACAAGGGCGGGAGGGCCTAACAATGAGCAGTTCTTC.

Many counts were recorded for this clonotype. A read error may account for a junction end that differs from germline. The gene calls are TRBV7-3 and TRBJ1-1; 9 positions match TRBD1. The length of the CDR3 is 15 residues. Per the germline V gene, CDR1 is SGHTA and CDR2 is FQGTGA. CDR3 residues: CASSLTGGATTEAFF. DNA of the CDR3: TGTGCCAGCAGCCTAACAGGGGGCGCGACCACTGAAGCTTTCTTT.

This clonotype was recorded at least ten times. The J gene is TRBJ2-7, the V gene TRBV18; no firm D call. Germline assignment: CDR1 KGHSH and CDR2 LQKENI. CDR3 length: 13 residues. V was cut by 3 bases and J by 6 bases, with 12 bases left in between. CDR3 in amino acids: CASSPAQSSEQYF. The CDR3 DNA reads TGTGCCAGCTCACCCGCCCAATCCAGCGAGCAGTACTTC.

This clonotype was found many times. The chain employs TRBV28 and TRBJ1-5; D gene unclear. CDR1 is MDHEN and CDR2 is SYDVKM in the germline V gene. The CDR3 contains 15 residues. V lost 5 bases and J lost 1, with 12 bases in between. In nucleotides, the CDR3 is TGTGCCAGCAGTCCCCGGAACGGAAGCAATCAGCCCCAGCATTTT. The encoded protein is CASSPRNGSNQPQHF.

The chain carries TRBV7-6 and TRBJ2-3; possibly TRBD1 or TRBD2 for D (6 bases each). The V and J ends lost 5 bases and 2 bases respectively, with 17 bases between them. The CDR3 loop spans 16 amino acids. The germline V gene has CDR1 SGHVS and CDR2 FNYEAQ. Written as DNA, the CDR3 is TGTGCCAGCAGCCCCGGGGGTGGGGGCCCCACAGATACGCAGTATTTT. Amino acid sequence: CASSPGGGGPTDTQYF.

The chain joins TRBV6-1 to TRBJ2-2; a weak D match, TRBD1 (5 bases). Trimming stripped 8 bases from V and 3 bases from J, with 16 bases between. The CDR3 contains 15 residues. CDR1 MNHNS and CDR2 SASEGT come from the germline V gene. The DNA of the CDR3 is TGTGCCAGCGGAAGGTTTGCAGGGCACACCGGGGAGCTGTTTTTT. Its protein is CASGRFAGHTGELFF.

In the case of this clonotype: This may arise from a read error, as a much more abundant clone is one base away. The CDR3 region is CASSLGASAHERYF. The CDR3 nucleotides read TGCGCCAGCAGCTTGGGGGCTAGCGCCCACGAGCGGTACTTC. The rearrangement links TRBV5-1 to TRBJ2-7, with D perhaps matching TRBD2 (6 bases). There are 14 residues in the CDR3. Germline V lookup: CDR1 SGHRS, CDR2 YFSETQ.

This clonotype was picked up many times. The rearrangement joins TRBV6-1 to TRBJ2-5, with unresolved D. Germline CDR1 MNHNS, CDR2 SASEGT. The ends were cut back, 8 bases at V and 1 base at J, with 11 bases in the middle. CDR3 size: 13 residues. As DNA, the CDR3 is TGTGCCAGCGTCCCTTCTAGCCAAGAGACCCAGTACTTC. Its translation is CASVPSSQETQYF.

This clonotype came up many times. The chain has TRBV6-1 and TRBJ1-3, with D unresolved. Trimming removed 0 bases at V and 0 bases at J, with 9 bases between. CDR1 and CDR2 (germline): MNHNS, SASEGT. This CDR3 has 16 amino acids. CDR3 coding DNA: TGTGCCAGCAGTGAAGCGCTTTGGGGCTCTGGAAACACCATATATTTT. Protein sequence: CASSEALWGSGNTIYF.

This clonotype was seen a handful of times. The genes are TRBV30 and TRBJ1-2, with unresolved D. Germline-derived CDR1 and CDR2 are GTSNPN and SVGIG (reference sequence). The CDR3 extends over 12 amino acids. Trimming took 3 bases from V and 8 from J, leaving 13 bases between them. CDR3 DNA sequence: TGTGCCTGGAGGATGCGGGAGCGGGGCTACACCTTC. Amino acids: CAWRMRERGYTF.

This clonotype was seen a handful of times. Here the CDR3 reads CSAGPLAGGRGEQFF. CDR3 DNA: TGCAGTGCTGGGCCTCTAGCGGGAGGTCGGGGTGAGCAGTTCTTC. The chain is built from TRBV20-1 and TRBJ2-1, with 11 bases lining up with TRBD2. Germline CDR1 reads DFQATT; CDR2 reads SNEGSKA (reference sequence). V trimming: 5 bases; J trimming: 9 bases; junction bases outside the gene matches: 12. The CDR3 has 15 residues.

The V gene is TRBV20-1, the J gene TRBJ2-1, with no clear D. The CDR3 is 10 residues long. Per the germline V gene, CDR1 is DFQATT and CDR2 is SNEGSKA (reference sequence). With 6 bases removed from V and 9 bases from J, the gap between germline ends came to 9 bases. The CDR3 DNA reads as TGCAGTGCCCCTCACCGTGAGCAGTTCTTC. Translation: CSAPHREQFF.